The clone carrying this TCR beta chain has more than one count but fewer than ten. The data are from a study of blood T cell repertoires in COVID-19. Original handling: Estimation of nucleated cell counts relied on the amplification of reference gene primers. Profiling relied on immunoSEQ multiplex PCR, and the TCRdb table lists in-frame clones only, not all of them. V and J calls and clone size follow that table, whereas D and trimming were derived from the DNA. The repertoire includes over 300,000 clones, around 87% of them detected once, and around 7% sits in the top ten. J gave up 7 bases and V 3 bases, and 9 bases lay outside the gene matches. This CDR3 spans 15 amino acids. Per the germline V gene, CDR1 is MNHEY and CDR2 is SVGAGI.

This sequence joins TRBV6-5 and TRBJ1-2; 9 positions agree with TRBD1. The specimen was peripheral blood. This receptor was taken from a man aged 18 to 30 with active or convalescent COVID-19. CDR3 protein: CASSYSDRGVSGYTF. CDR3 coding DNA: TGTGCCAGCAGTTATTCGGACAGGGGTGTCTCTGGCTACACCTTC.